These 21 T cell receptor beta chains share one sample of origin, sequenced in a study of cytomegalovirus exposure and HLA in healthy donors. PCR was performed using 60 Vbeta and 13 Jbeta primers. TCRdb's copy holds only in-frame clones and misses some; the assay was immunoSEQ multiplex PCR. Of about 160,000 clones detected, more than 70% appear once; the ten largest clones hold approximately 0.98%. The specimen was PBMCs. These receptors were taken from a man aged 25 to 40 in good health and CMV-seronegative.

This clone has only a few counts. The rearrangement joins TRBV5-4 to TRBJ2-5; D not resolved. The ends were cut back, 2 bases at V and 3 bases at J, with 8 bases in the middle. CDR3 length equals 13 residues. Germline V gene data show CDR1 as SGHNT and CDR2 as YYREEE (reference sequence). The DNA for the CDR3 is TGTGCCAGCAGCTTACGAGAAAAAGAGACCCAGTACTTC. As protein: CASSLREKETQYF. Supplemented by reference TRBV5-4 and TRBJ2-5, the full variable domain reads ETGVTQSPTHLIKTRGQQVTLRCSSQSGHNTVSWYQQALGQGPQFIFQYYREEENGRGNFPPRFSGLQFPNYSSELNVNALELDDSALYLCASSLREKETQYFGPGTRLLVL.

In nucleotides, the CDR3 is TGTGCCAGCAGGCCGATCCAACGGAGTTACGAGCAGTACTTC. Residues: CASRPIQRSYEQYF. The chain has TRBV7-9 and TRBJ2-7, with D hard to call. The germline V gene encodes CDR1 SEHNR and CDR2 FQNEAQ (reference sequence). V was trimmed by 6 bases and J by 4 bases, leaving 16 bases between them. CDR3 length equals 14 residues.

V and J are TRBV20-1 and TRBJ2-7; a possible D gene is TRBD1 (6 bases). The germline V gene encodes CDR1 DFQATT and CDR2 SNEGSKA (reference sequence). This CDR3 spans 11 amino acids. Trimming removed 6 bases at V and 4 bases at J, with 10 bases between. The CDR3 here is CSATGDYEQYF. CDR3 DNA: TGCAGTGCGACAGGAGATTACGAGCAGTACTTC.

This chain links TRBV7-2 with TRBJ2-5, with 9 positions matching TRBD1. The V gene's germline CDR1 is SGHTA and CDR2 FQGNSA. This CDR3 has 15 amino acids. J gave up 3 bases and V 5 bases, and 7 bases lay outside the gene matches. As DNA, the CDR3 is TGTGCCAGCAGCCGATTAGGGGACAGGGAAGAGACCCAGTACTTC. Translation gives CASSRLGDREETQYF.

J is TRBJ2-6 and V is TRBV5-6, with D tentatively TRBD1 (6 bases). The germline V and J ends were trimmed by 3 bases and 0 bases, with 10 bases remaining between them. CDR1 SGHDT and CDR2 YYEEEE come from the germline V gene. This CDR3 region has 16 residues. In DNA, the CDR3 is TGTGCCAGCAGCTCCACAGGGTACTCTGGGGCCAACGTCCTGACTTTC. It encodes CASSSTGYSGANVLTF.

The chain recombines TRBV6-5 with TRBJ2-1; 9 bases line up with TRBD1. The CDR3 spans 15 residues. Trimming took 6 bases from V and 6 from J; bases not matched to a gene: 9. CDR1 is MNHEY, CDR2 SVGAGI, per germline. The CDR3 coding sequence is TGTGCCAGCAGGATCCGGGACAGGGTTGCCAATGAGCAGTTCTTC. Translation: CASRIRDRVANEQFF.

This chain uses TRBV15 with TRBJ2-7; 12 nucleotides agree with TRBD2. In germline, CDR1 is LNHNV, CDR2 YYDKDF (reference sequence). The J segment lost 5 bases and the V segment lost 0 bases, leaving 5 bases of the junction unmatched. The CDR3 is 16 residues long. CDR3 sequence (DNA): TGTGCCACCAGCAGAGATCTAGCGGGGGGGCCAGACGAGCAGTACTTC. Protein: CATSRDLAGGPDEQYF.

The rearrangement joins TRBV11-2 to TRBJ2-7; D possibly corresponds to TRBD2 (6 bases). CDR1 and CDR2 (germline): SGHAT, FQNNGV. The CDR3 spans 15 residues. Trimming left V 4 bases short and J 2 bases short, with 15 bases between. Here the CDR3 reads CASSSREVPPYEQYF. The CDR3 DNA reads TGTGCCAGCAGCTCCAGGGAGGTGCCACCCTACGAGCAGTACTTC. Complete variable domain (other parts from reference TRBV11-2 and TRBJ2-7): EAGVAQSPRYKIIEKRQSVAFWCNPISGHATLYWYQQILGQGPKLLIQFQNNGVVDDSQLPKDRFSAERLKGVDSTLKIQPAKLEDSAVYLCASSSREVPPYEQYFGPGTRLTVT.

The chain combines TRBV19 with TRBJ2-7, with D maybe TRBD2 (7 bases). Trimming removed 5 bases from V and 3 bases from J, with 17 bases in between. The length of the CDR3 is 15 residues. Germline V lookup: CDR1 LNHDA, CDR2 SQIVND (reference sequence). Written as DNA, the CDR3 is TGTGCCAGTAGTTTGGGAGGGGACATCTTCTACGAGCAGTACTTC. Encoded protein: CASSLGGDIFYEQYF. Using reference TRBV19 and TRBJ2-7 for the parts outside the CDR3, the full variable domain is DGGITQSPKYLFRKEGQNVTLSCEQNLNHDAMYWYRQDPGQGLRLIYYSQIVNDFQKGDIAEGYSVSREKKESFPLTVTSAQKNPTAFYLCASSLGGDIFYEQYFGPGTRLTVT.

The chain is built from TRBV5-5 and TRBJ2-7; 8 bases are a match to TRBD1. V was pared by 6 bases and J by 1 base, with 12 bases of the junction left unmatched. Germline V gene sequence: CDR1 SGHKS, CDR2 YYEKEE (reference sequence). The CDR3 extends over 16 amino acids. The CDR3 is CASTLAGQGISYEQYF. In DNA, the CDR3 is TGTGCCAGCACCCTGGCAGGACAGGGCATTTCCTACGAGCAGTACTTC.

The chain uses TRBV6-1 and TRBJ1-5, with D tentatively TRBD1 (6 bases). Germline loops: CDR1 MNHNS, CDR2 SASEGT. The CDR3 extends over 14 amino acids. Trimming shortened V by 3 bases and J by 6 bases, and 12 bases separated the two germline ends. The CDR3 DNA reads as TGTGCCAGCAGTGACGCAGGGGTGGGTCAGCCCCAGCATTTT. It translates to CASSDAGVGQPQHF.

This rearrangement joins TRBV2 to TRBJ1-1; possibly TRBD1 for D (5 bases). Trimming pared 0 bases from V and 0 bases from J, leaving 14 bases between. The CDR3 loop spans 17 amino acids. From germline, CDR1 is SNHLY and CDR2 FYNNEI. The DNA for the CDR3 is TGTGCCAGCAGTGAAGCCTCGGGGGGGGTCATGAACACTGAAGCTTTCTTT. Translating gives CASSEASGGVMNTEAFF.

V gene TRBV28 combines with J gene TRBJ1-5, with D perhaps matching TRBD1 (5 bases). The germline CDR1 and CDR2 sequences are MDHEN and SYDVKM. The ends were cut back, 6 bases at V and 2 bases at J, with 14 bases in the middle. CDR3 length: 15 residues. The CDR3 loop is CASSPGFRGNQPQHF. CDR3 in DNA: TGTGCCAGCAGCCCCGGGTTCAGGGGCAATCAGCCCCAGCATTTT.

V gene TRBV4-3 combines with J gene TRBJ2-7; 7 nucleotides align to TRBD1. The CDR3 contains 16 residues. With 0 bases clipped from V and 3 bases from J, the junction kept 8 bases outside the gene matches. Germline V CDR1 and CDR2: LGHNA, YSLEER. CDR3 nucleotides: TGCGCCAGCAGCCAAGATCACGAGGGGGCGGGCTACGAGCAGTACTTC. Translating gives CASSQDHEGAGYEQYF.

CDR3 coding DNA: TGTGCCAGTAGTAAGCGGGGGCCCTACGAGCAGTACTTC. This codes for CASSKRGPYEQYF. The V call is TRBV19, the J call TRBJ2-7; TRBD2 matches at 8 bases. Trimming at V came to 4 bases and at J to 2 bases, leaving 1 base not matched to a gene. Germline CDR1 LNHDA, CDR2 SQIVND (reference sequence). The CDR3 length is 13 residues. The complete variable domain, with remaining parts taken from reference TRBV19 and TRBJ2-7, reads DGGITQSPKYLFRKEGQNVTLSCEQNLNHDAMYWYRQDPGQGLRLIYYSQIVNDFQKGDIAEGYSVSREKKESFPLTVTSAQKNPTAFYLCASSKRGPYEQYFGPGTRLTVT.

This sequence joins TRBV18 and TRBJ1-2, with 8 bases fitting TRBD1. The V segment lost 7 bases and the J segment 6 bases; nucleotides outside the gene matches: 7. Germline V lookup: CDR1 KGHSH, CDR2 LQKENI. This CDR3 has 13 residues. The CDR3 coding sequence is TGTGCCAGCTTTGCCGGGACAGGTCATGGCTACACCTTC. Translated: CASFAGTGHGYTF.

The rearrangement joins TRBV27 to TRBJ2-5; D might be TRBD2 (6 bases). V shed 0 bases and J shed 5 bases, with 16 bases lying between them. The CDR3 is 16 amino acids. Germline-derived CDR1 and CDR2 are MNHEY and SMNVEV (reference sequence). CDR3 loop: CASSLSFGFRGETQYF. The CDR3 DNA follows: TGTGCCAGCAGTTTATCGTTCGGTTTCCGGGGGGAGACCCAGTACTTC.

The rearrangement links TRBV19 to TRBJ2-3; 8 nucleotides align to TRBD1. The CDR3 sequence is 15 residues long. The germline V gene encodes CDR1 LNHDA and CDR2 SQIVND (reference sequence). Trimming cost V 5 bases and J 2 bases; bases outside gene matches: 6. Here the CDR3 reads CASSARDRITDTQYF. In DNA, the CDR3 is TGTGCCAGTAGTGCTCGGGACAGGATCACAGATACGCAGTATTTT.

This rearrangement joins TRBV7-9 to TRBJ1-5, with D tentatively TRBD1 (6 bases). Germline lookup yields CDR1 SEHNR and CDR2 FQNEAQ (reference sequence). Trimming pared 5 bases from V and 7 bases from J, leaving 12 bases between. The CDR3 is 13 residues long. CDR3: CASSPGRGQPQHF. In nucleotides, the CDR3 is TGTGCCAGCAGCCCGGGGAGGGGGCAGCCCCAGCATTTT. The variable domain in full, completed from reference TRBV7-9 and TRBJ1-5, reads DTGVSQNPRHKITKRGQNVTFRCDPISEHNRLYWYRQTLGQGPEFLTYFQNEAQLEKSRLLSDRFSAERPKGSFSTLEIQRTEQGDSAMYLCASSPGRGQPQHFGDGTRLSIL.

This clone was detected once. CDR3: CASSQGWDRTGNTIYF. CDR3 in DNA: TGCGCCAGCAGCCAAGGATGGGACAGAACTGGAAACACCATATATTTT. The V gene is TRBV4-1, the J gene TRBJ1-3, with TRBD1 matching over 7 bases. The CDR3 runs 16 residues. Per germline, CDR1 MGHRA and CDR2 YSYEKL. The ends lost 1 base at V and 2 bases at J; junction bases unmatched: 5.

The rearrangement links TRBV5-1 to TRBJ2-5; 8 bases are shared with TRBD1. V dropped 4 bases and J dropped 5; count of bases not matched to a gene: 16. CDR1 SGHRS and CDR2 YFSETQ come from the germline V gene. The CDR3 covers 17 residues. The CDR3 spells CASSHENRGFTTETQYF. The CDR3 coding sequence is TGCGCCAGCAGCCATGAAAACAGGGGGTTCACCACGGAGACCCAGTACTTC. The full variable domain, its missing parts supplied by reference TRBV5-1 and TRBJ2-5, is KAGVTQTPRYLIKTRGQQVTLSCSPISGHRSVSWYQQTPGQGLQFLFEYFSETQRNKGNFPGRFSGRQFSNSRSEMNVSTLELGDSALYLCASSHENRGFTTETQYFGPGTRLLVL.